Listed below are T cell receptor beta chains from one sample, sequenced in a study of cytomegalovirus exposure and HLA in healthy donors. The protocol was immunoSEQ multiplex PCR, while the TCRdb copy is restricted to in-frame clones and leaves out a portion. The data show 150,000 or so clones, 65% to 80% seen once. Sequenced material: PBMCs. All receptors derive from a woman between 35 and 50 years old in good health and CMV-seronegative. Each CDR3 is given with its conserved first and last residue. A D gene is named only where the DNA matches it firmly. Clone sizes are given selectively: once, few, many, or a class where the clone is expanded.

j_call | clone_size | d_call | v_call | cdr3_nt | cdr3_aa
TRBJ1-2 | NA | TRBD1 | TRBV28 | TGTGCCAGCAGAGGGACAGCTAACTATGGCTACACCTTC | CASRGTANYGYTF
TRBJ1-5 | NA | NA | TRBV28 | TGTGCCAGCAGTTTAAGAGAGCCCCAGCATTTT | CASSLREPQHF
TRBJ2-2 | NA | NA | TRBV13 | TGTGCCAGCAGCGCCACTAGCACCGGGGAGCTGTTTTTT | CASSATSTGELFF
TRBJ2-7 | NA | NA | TRBV4-1 | TGCGCCAGCAGCCAACCCCCAGAATACGAGCAGTACTTC | CASSQPPEYEQYF
TRBJ1-1 | NA | NA | TRBV10-3 | TGTGCCATCAGTGAGCCCGCCGGAGGGGTGGCAGAAGCTTTCTTT | CAISEPAGGVAEAFF
TRBJ2-5 | NA | NA | TRBV5-6 | TGTGCCAGCAGCTTGAACGGAGGCCTCCAAGAGACCCAGTACTTC | CASSLNGGLQETQYF
TRBJ2-7 | NA | TRBD1 | TRBV11-2 | TGTGCCAGCAGCAAGGGACAGGGGGCATCCTACGAGCAGTACTTC | CASSKGQGASYEQYF
TRBJ1-2 | NA | NA | TRBV30 | TGTGCCTGGAGTGGGGGACACAGGGAATCGGATGGCTACACCTTC | CAWSGGHRESDGYTF
TRBJ2-3 | NA | NA | TRBV5-1 | TGCGCCAGCGGACGGACAGAGTCTAGCACAGATACGCAGTATTTT | CASGRTESSTDTQYF
TRBJ2-2 | once | NA | TRBV9 | TGTGCCAGCAGCCTCCCGGGAGTCGCGAACACCGGGGAGCTGTTTTTT | CASSLPGVANTGELFF
TRBJ1-5 | few | NA | TRBV19 | TGTGCCGGCGGGGTAACTTTCGATCAGCCCCAGCATTTT | CAGGVTFDQPQHF
TRBJ1-1 | NA | NA | TRBV27 | TGTGCCAGCAGTTCAACCAGGGAGAACACTGAAGCTTTCTTT | CASSSTRENTEAFF
TRBJ1-1 | NA | NA | TRBV5-1 | TGCGCCAGCAGCTTTAGGGGGGGAAGGACTGAAGCTTTCTTT | CASSFRGGRTEAFF
TRBJ1-3 | NA | NA | TRBV7-9 | TGTGCCAGCAGCTTGGAGAGCTCTGGAAACACCATATATTTT | CASSLESSGNTIYF
TRBJ1-4 | NA | NA | TRBV6-5 | TGTGCCAGCAGCCCGGGTTTCGCTGAAAAACTGTTTTTT | CASSPGFAEKLFF
TRBJ2-5 | NA | TRBD2 | TRBV5-4 | TGTGCCAGCAGCTTGCGGGGACTAGCGGGATCTGGTGAGACCCAGTACTTC | CASSLRGLAGSGETQYF
TRBJ2-2 | NA | TRBD2 | TRBV5-4 | TGTGCCAGCAGCCCACTAGCGGGAGAGGGGGGCGGGGAGCTGTTTTTT | CASSPLAGEGGGELFF
TRBJ1-3 | NA | TRBD1 | TRBV30 | TGTGCCTGCGACAGGGGGAGAGGAAACACCATATATTTT | CACDRGRGNTIYF
TRBJ1-1 | NA | TRBD1 | TRBV18 | TGTGCCAGCTCTCGGGACAGAGTCACTGAAGCTTTCTTT | CASSRDRVTEAFF
TRBJ2-1 | NA | TRBD2 | TRBV7-2 | TGTGCCAGCAGCTCGGGACTAGCGGGAAACTCGCAGTTCTTC | CASSSGLAGNSQFF
TRBJ2-1 | NA | NA | TRBV10-3 | TGTGCCATCAGCCTCCGAGGCGACAATGAGCAGTTCTTC | CAISLRGDNEQFF
TRBJ1-2 | NA | NA | TRBV10-3 | TGTGCCATCAAGGAGGAGGGAGCAAACTATGGCTACACCTTC | CAIKEEGANYGYTF
TRBJ2-1 | NA | TRBD2 | TRBV27 | TGTGCCAGCAGTCCCTACGACCCCGGGACTAGCGGGCCTAGCTCCTACAATGAGCAGTTCTTC | CASSPYDPGTSGPSSYNEQFF
TRBJ1-2 | NA | NA | TRBV5-4 | TGTGCCAGCAGCCATAAACAACAGGGTAACTATGGCTACACCTTC | CASSHKQQGNYGYTF
TRBJ2-1 | NA | TRBD2 | TRBV7-2 | TGTGCCAGCAGCTTAATGGGGGGGAATGAGCAGTTCTTC | CASSLMGGNEQFF
TRBJ2-2 | once | TRBD2 | TRBV28 | TGTGCCAGCAGTTTAATGGCTAGCGGGGATACCGGGGAGCTGTTTTTT | CASSLMASGDTGELFF
TRBJ2-7 | NA | NA | TRBV5-8 | TGTGCCAGCAGCCCCCTTGCGGGGAGTCCCTACGAGCAGTACTTC | CASSPLAGSPYEQYF
TRBJ2-7 | NA | NA | TRBV9 | TGTGCCAGCAGCGTAGGCCGGGACGAGCAGTACTTC | CASSVGRDEQYF
TRBJ1-2 | NA | NA | TRBV6-5 | TGTGCCAGCAGTTACTCAGGGCAGGGTGGCTACACCTTC | CASSYSGQGGYTF
TRBJ2-1 | NA | TRBD2 | TRBV20-1 | TGCAGTGGGATCGGGAGGGGTGAGCAGTTCTTC | CSGIGRGEQFF
TRBJ2-7 | NA | NA | TRBV29-1 | TGCAGCGCGTGGGGGGATTTCTACGAGCAGTACTTC | CSAWGDFYEQYF
TRBJ2-3 | NA | NA | TRBV6-5 | TGTGCCAGCAGTTACTCGAGTAAGGGTAGGGGAGATACGCAGTATTTT | CASSYSSKGRGDTQYF
TRBJ1-4 | few | NA | TRBV5-1 | TGCGCCAGCAGCCCAGACACCCTCGAGGGTGAAAAACTGTTTTTT | CASSPDTLEGEKLFF
TRBJ2-5 | NA | TRBD1 | TRBV29-1 | TGCAGCGTAGGTTCCGGGACAGGATATCAAGAGACCCAGTACTTC | CSVGSGTGYQETQYF
TRBJ2-3 | once | NA | TRBV7-9 | TGTGCCAGCAGCTTAGCGGGGGCAGGTTTGGAGTATTTT | CASSLAGAGLEYF
TRBJ1-5 | NA | NA | TRBV5-1 | TGCGCCAGCAGCTTGGGTGTCAGTCAGGGGCAGCCCCAGCATTTT | CASSLGVSQGQPQHF
TRBJ1-3 | NA | NA | TRBV6-1 | TGTGCCAGCAGTAATCCGGGACTGCCAAACACCATATATTTT | CASSNPGLPNTIYF
TRBJ1-1 | once | NA | TRBV7-9 | TGTGCCAGCAACCTTGCGGGGGGGACTGAAGCTTTCTTT | CASNLAGGTEAFF
TRBJ2-5 | NA | NA | TRBV7-6 | TGTGCCAGCAGCCCAACTAGCATAGAGACCCAGTACTTC | CASSPTSIETQYF
TRBJ1-5 | NA | TRBD1 | TRBV6-5 | TGTGCCAGCAGTGGACAGGGATCGCCTGGTCAGCCCCAGCATTTT | CASSGQGSPGQPQHF
TRBJ2-7 | NA | TRBD2 | TRBV2 | TGTGCCAGCAGAGGACTAGCGGGAACCTACGAGCAGTACTTC | CASRGLAGTYEQYF
TRBJ2-5 | NA | NA | TRBV11-2 | TGTGCCAGCAGCTCCGGAGGACGAGAGACCCAGTACTTC | CASSSGGRETQYF
TRBJ2-7 | once | TRBD1 | TRBV6-5 | TGTGCCAGCAACGGACAGGGCCACGAGCAGTACTTC | CASNGQGHEQYF
TRBJ1-2 | NA | TRBD1 | TRBV6-1 | TGTGCCAGCAGTGAAGCCGGGACAGGGAATGGCTACACCTTC | CASSEAGTGNGYTF
TRBJ1-3 | NA | NA | TRBV5-1 | TGCGCCAGCAGCGACCGCGACAGGACAGCTGGAAACACCATATATTTT | CASSDRDRTAGNTIYF
TRBJ2-1 | NA | NA | TRBV6-1 | TGTGCCAGCAGGGGGCCTAATCATAGGTATGAGCAGTTCTTC | CASRGPNHRYEQFF
TRBJ2-7 | few | NA | TRBV6-1 | TGTGCCAGCAGTGACCAGGGGGGCTCCTACGAGCAGTACTTC | CASSDQGGSYEQYF
TRBJ1-1 | NA | NA | TRBV28 | TGTGCCAGCAGTCCGGGACATGCGGACACTGAAGCTTTCTTT | CASSPGHADTEAFF
TRBJ2-1 | few | NA | TRBV6-6 | TGTGCCAGCAGTTTACTAGCAAATCTCAATGAGCAGTTCTTC | CASSLLANLNEQFF
TRBJ1-2 | NA | TRBD1 | TRBV4-1 | TGCGCCAGCAGCCAAGAGCAGGGGGCGGTCTATGGCTACACCTTC | CASSQEQGAVYGYTF
TRBJ2-5 | few | TRBD2 | TRBV29-1 | TGCAGCGTTGATCCCATGGTAGCGGGGGGTCCGGAGACCCAGTACTTC | CSVDPMVAGGPETQYF
TRBJ2-5 | NA | TRBD2 | TRBV29-1 | TGCAGCGTTGAAGGCCTCGAGGCTAGCGGGGGACCAGGGATCCAGACCCAGTACTTC | CSVEGLEASGGPGIQTQYF
TRBJ2-6 | NA | NA | TRBV6-4 | TGTGCCAGCAGTGACCCAGGTACCTCTGGGGCCAACGTCCTGACTTTC | CASSDPGTSGANVLTF
TRBJ1-5 | few | NA | TRBV10-2 | TGCGCCACATCCCCCCTAATTACTGATCAGCCCCAGCATTTT | CATSPLITDQPQHF
TRBJ2-3 | NA | NA | TRBV5-1 | TGCGCCAGCAGCTTCGGGGGACTCCCAGATACGCAGTATTTT | CASSFGGLPDTQYF